The 23 T cell receptor beta chains reported below all come from one sample, sequenced in a study of shared clonotypes between healthy human individuals. TCRdb's table, derived via immunoSEQ multiplex PCR, lists solely in-frame clones and lacks some. The sample includes over 850,000 clones, 75% to 80% seen only once; the top ten take roughly 0.65%. Material: memory CD4+ T cells from PBMCs. As for subset: CD45RA-negative fraction. The origin of the receptors is a young man in good health. Some clones in this sample may be carry-over from other donors' samples.

CDR3 sequence (DNA): TGTGCCATCATCCGGCTAGCGGGAGTTGGCGAGCAGTACTTC. Translating gives CAIIRLAGVGEQYF. The rearrangement uses TRBV10-3 and TRBJ2-7; TRBD2 aligns across 10 bases. The CDR3 has 14 amino acids. The V segment lost 7 bases and the J segment 6 bases; nucleotides outside the gene matches: 9. Per germline, CDR1 ENHRY and CDR2 SYGVKD.

The V gene is TRBV7-2, the J gene TRBJ2-5; D not certain. The CDR3 is 12 residues long. Germline V CDR1 and CDR2: SGHTA, FQGNSA. Trimming removed 6 bases at V and 9 bases at J, with 14 bases between. CDR3 residues: CASSRNVGSQYF. Here the CDR3 DNA reads TGTGCCAGCAGTCGGAACGTGGGGTCCCAGTACTTC.

The chain is built from TRBV5-1 and TRBJ1-2; D is uncertain. This CDR3 comprises 15 residues. CDR1 SGHRS and CDR2 YFSETQ come from the germline V gene. Trimming took off 0 bases at V and 0 bases at J, with 9 bases between the two ends. The CDR3 is CASSLGGNPNYGYTF. The CDR3 DNA sequence: TGCGCCAGCAGCTTGGGGGGAAATCCTAACTATGGCTACACCTTC.

The chain carries TRBV18 and TRBJ2-2, with D uncertain. V lost 2 bases and J lost 1, with 8 bases in between. Germline V gene lookup returns CDR1 KGHSH and CDR2 LQKENI. The CDR3 contains 15 residues. Here the CDR3 reads CASSPFPGNTGELFF. CDR3 in DNA: TGTGCCAGCTCACCATTTCCAGGGAACACCGGGGAGCTGTTTTTT.

This clone was counted between two and nine times. The chain couples TRBV7-3 to TRBJ2-3, with a weak D call TRBD1 (5 bases). V lost 5 bases and J 4 bases, leaving 13 bases between the germline ends. Germline V gene lookup returns CDR1 SGHTA and CDR2 FQGTGA. CDR3 length equals 14 residues. The CDR3 spells CASSPVQGSDTQYF. The CDR3 bases are TGTGCCAGCAGCCCCGTTCAGGGTTCAGATACGCAGTATTTT.

The V gene is TRBV5-1, the J gene TRBJ2-7; the D gene is possibly TRBD1 (5 bases). The CDR3 length is 18 residues. The ends were cut back, 0 bases at V and 2 bases at J, with 21 bases in the middle. Germline CDR1 is SGHRS and CDR2 is YFSETQ. The DNA for the CDR3 is TGCGCCAGCAGCTTGGGGCCAGTTGACAGAGATACCCCCTACGAGCAGTACTTC. This encodes CASSLGPVDRDTPYEQYF.

This clone turned up a few times. Other nucleotide sequences from this sample produce the same CDR3. The J gene is TRBJ1-3, the V gene TRBV7-9, with no clear D. Per the germline V gene, CDR1 is SEHNR and CDR2 is FQNEAQ (reference sequence). The CDR3 contains 12 residues. Trimming shortened V by 5 bases and J by 4 bases, and 6 bases separated the two germline ends. The CDR3 reads CASSPSGNTIYF. CDR3 DNA: TGTGCCAGCAGCCCGTCGGGAAACACCATATATTTT.

This clone came up a few times. CDR3 sequence: CASSPSDSSGPPYEQYF. Written as DNA, the CDR3 is TGTGCCAGCTCACCATCCGACAGCAGCGGGCCCCCCTACGAGCAGTACTTC. The V and J genes are TRBV18 and TRBJ2-7; a possible D gene is TRBD2 (6 bases). Deletions cut 2 bases from V and 2 bases from J, with 19 bases between. There are 17 residues in the CDR3. Germline V gives CDR1 KGHSH, CDR2 LQKENI.

V is TRBV7-2 and J is TRBJ1-1; unclear D gene. Looked up from germline, CDR1 is SGHTA and CDR2 is FQGNSA. Trimming removed 2 bases from V and 5 bases from J, with 9 bases in between. The CDR3 contains 13 residues. CDR3 loop: CASSLFAETEAFF. CDR3 coding DNA: TGTGCCAGCAGCTTATTTGCGGAGACTGAAGCTTTCTTT.

This clone was counted only a few times. For the CDR3, the DNA is TGTGCCAGCAGTTACTCCCCGGGGTCCTACAATGAGCAGTTCTTC. This translates into CASSYSPGSYNEQFF. The rearrangement links TRBV6-5 to TRBJ2-1, with D tentatively TRBD2 (5 bases). Germline CDR1 and CDR2: MNHEY and SVGAGI. Trimming removed 0 bases from V and 1 base from J, with 7 bases in between. The CDR3 runs to 15 residues.

V gene TRBV4-3 combines with J gene TRBJ2-1, with TRBD2 matching 8 bases. The CDR3 runs 16 residues. V shed 0 bases, J shed 2 bases, and the junction held 3 bases outside the gene matches. Germline CDR1 and CDR2: LGHNA and YSLEER. CDR3: CASSQDTGGTYNEQFF. The CDR3 bases are TGCGCCAGCAGCCAAGATACGGGAGGGACCTACAATGAGCAGTTCTTC.

As for this clone: A clone one base away is much larger, so this may be a read error. This chain links TRBV18 with TRBJ2-7; D unresolved. Germline assignment: CDR1 KGHSH and CDR2 LQKENI. The CDR3 length is 12 residues. The V and J ends lost 3 bases and 2 bases respectively, with 5 bases between them. CDR3 residues: CASSPTTYEQYF. The CDR3 DNA reads TGTGCCAGCTCACCCACCACCTACGAGCAGTACTTC.

This rearrangement joins TRBV14 to TRBJ2-1, with 10 bases matching TRBD2. This CDR3 contains 15 residues. The ends lost 1 base at V and 6 bases at J; junction bases unmatched: 3. From germline, CDR1 is SGHDN and CDR2 FVKESK. CDR3 sequence: CASSQVSSGSNEQFF. For the CDR3, the DNA is TGTGCCAGCAGCCAAGTCTCTAGCGGGAGCAATGAGCAGTTCTTC. The variable domain in full, with the rest retrieved from reference TRBV14 and TRBJ2-1, is EAGVTQFPSHSVIEKGQTVTLRCDPISGHDNLYWYRRVMGKEIKFLLHFVKESKQDESGMPNNRFLAERTGGTYSTLKVQPAELEDSGVYFCASSQVSSGSNEQFFGPGTRLTVL.

The chain carries TRBV11-2 and TRBJ2-4; D is ambiguous. V lost 7 bases and J lost 0, with 16 bases in between. There are 16 residues in the CDR3. CDR1 and CDR2 from the germline V gene are SGHAT and FQNNGV. CDR3 sequence (DNA): TGTGCCAGCACCTTTCAGGTCGGCGGAGCCAAAAACATTCAGTACTTC. This sequence encodes CASTFQVGGAKNIQYF.

This clone was recorded a few times. The chain has TRBV29-1 and TRBJ2-6; D is unresolved. The CDR3 consists of 15 residues. Trimming took off 6 bases at V and 0 bases at J, with 12 bases between the two ends. CDR1 is SQVTM, CDR2 ANQGSEA, per germline. CDR3 amino acids: CSVIRLSSGANVLTF. The CDR3 region has the DNA TGCAGCGTAATTAGACTGAGCTCTGGGGCCAACGTCCTGACTTTC.

The chain links TRBV5-6 to TRBJ2-7; TRBD1 agrees at 9 bases. Trimming at V came to 8 bases and at J to 2 bases, leaving 8 bases not matched to a gene. CDR3 size: 14 residues. Germline CDR1 SGHDT, CDR2 YYEEEE. The CDR3 region is CASSDRGGPYEQYF. CDR3 nucleotide sequence: TGTGCCAGTTCCGACAGGGGGGGCCCCTACGAGCAGTACTTC.

This clone was recorded only once. The CDR3 DNA reads as TGTGCCAGCAGCATCGGGACAGGGGGCGCCCGGACAGATACGCAGTATTTT. It is translated as CASSIGTGGARTDTQYF. This rearrangement joins TRBV28 to TRBJ2-3; 12 bases agree with TRBD1. CDR3 length: 17 residues. The germline gives CDR1 MDHEN, CDR2 SYDVKM. Trimming took 6 bases from V and 3 from J; bases not matched to a gene: 10.

V and J are TRBV11-2 and TRBJ2-5; 11 positions agree with TRBD2. The J call may be wrong; the DNA end is better matched by TRBJ2-7. This CDR3 comprises 14 residues. From germline, CDR1 is SGHAT and CDR2 FQNNGV. CDR3 in amino acids: CASSLRLAGYEQYF. The CDR3 DNA reads TGTGCCAGCAGCCTCCGACTAGCGGGGTACGAGCAGTACTTC.

This clone is medium-sized in the sample. This CDR3 is CASSQATPGLGDTIYF. In nucleotides, the CDR3 is TGCGCCAGCAGCCAGGCAACACCGGGACTGGGAGACACCATATATTTT. The rearrangement uses TRBV4-3 and TRBJ1-3, with a weak D call TRBD1 (5 bases). Trimming left V 3 bases short and J 8 bases short, with 20 bases between. Germline CDR1 and CDR2: LGHNA and YSLEER. The CDR3 sequence is 16 residues long.

The chain uses TRBV14 and TRBJ1-4, with D tentatively TRBD1 (5 bases). Per germline, CDR1 SGHDN and CDR2 FVKESK. V was trimmed by 0 bases and J by 8 bases, leaving 16 bases between them. The CDR3 spans 16 residues. Written as DNA, the CDR3 is TGTGCCAGCAGCCAAGAGGGGAGGGGCGATTCGGAAAAACTGTTTTTT. Amino acid sequence: CASSQEGRGDSEKLFF.

This clone was observed once. The V and J genes are TRBV19 and TRBJ2-3, with no clear D. In germline, CDR1 is LNHDA, CDR2 SQIVND (reference sequence). This CDR3 has 15 amino acids. Trimming cost V 1 base and J 1 base, with 9 bases left between them. CDR3 coding DNA: TGTGCCAGTAGTATAGTTCCGGGTCGCACAGATACGCAGTATTTT. It yields the protein CASSIVPGRTDTQYF. Based on the CDR3 plus reference TRBV19 and TRBJ2-3, the full variable domain is DGGITQSPKYLFRKEGQNVTLSCEQNLNHDAMYWYRQDPGQGLRLIYYSQIVNDFQKGDIAEGYSVSREKKESFPLTVTSAQKNPTAFYLCASSIVPGRTDTQYFGPGTRLTVL.

As regards this clone: Additional DNA sequences in this sample encode the identical CDR3. The CDR3 coding sequence is TGTGCCAGCAGCGTCTCTACGGACTCATCCTACGAGCAGTACTTC. It yields the protein CASSVSTDSSYEQYF. The chain uses TRBV6-5 and TRBJ2-5; D is perhaps TRBD2 (5 bases). Near its end, the DNA agrees better with TRBJ2-7, so the J call may be wrong. Per germline, CDR1 MNHEY and CDR2 SVGAGI. The CDR3 length is 15 residues.

Only a few counts were recorded for this clone. The V gene is TRBV15, the J gene TRBJ2-7; 7 bases are shared with TRBD2. The CDR3 covers 15 residues. J gave up 2 bases and V 4 bases, and 8 bases lay outside the gene matches. The V gene's germline CDR1 is LNHNV and CDR2 YYDKDF (reference sequence). CDR3 sequence reads: CATSKGGNLAYEQYF. The DNA of the CDR3 is TGTGCCACCAGCAAGGGAGGGAATTTGGCCTACGAGCAGTACTTC. Filled out from reference TRBV15 and TRBJ2-7, the complete variable domain reads DAMVIQNPRYQVTQFGKPVTLSCSQTLNHNVMYWYQQKSSQAPKLLFHYYDKDFNNEADTPDNFQSRRPNTSFCFLDIRSPGLGDTAMYLCATSKGGNLAYEQYFGPGTRLTVT.